These 32 T cell receptor beta chains were sequenced from one sample in a study of T cells in Graves' hyperthyroidism and ophthalmopathy. RNA transcripts were the template for amplifying TCR beta CDR3 regions. A first-round RT-PCR of the TCR CDR3 used the HTBI primer set. TCRdb independently ran MiXCR on the multiplex PCR reads; one entry per CDR3 protein. The sample lists roughly 330,000 distinct CDR3 sequences; approximately 17% were seen once. Sequencing was done on a sample of blood. The receptors were gathered from a man aged 25-45 years with Graves' hyperthyroidism.

As concerns this clonotype: Compared with germline, one end of the junction differs, possibly owing to a read error. This chain links TRBV5-1 with TRBJ2-1, with 12 bases lining up with TRBD2. This CDR3 has 15 amino acids. From germline, CDR1 is SGHRS and CDR2 YFSETQ. CDR3 DNA sequence: TGCACCAGCAGCTGGACTAGCGGGAACTACAATGAGCAGTTCTTC. Its protein product is CTSSWTSGNYNEQFF.

Of note for this clonotype: A junction end diverges from the germline sequence, so it may reflect a read error. The J gene is TRBJ2-5, the V gene TRBV20-1; 7 bases match TRBD2. In germline, CDR1 is DFQATT, CDR2 SNEGSKA (reference sequence). The CDR3 consists of 14 residues. The CDR3 DNA is TGCAGTGCTAGAGTCCCAGGGTTGCGGGAGACCCAGTGCTTC. As protein: CSARVPGLRETQCF.

This clonotype was observed at least ten times. V is TRBV27 and J is TRBJ2-2, with D perhaps matching TRBD2 (6 bases). Germline-derived CDR1 and CDR2 are MNHEY and SMNVEV (reference sequence). The ends were cut back, 6 bases at V and 1 base at J, with 24 bases in the middle. The CDR3 contains 19 residues. CDR3 in amino acids: CASRFPGRSQGGNTGELFF. The CDR3, as DNA: TGTGCCAGCAGATTTCCCGGGCGTTCTCAGGGAGGGAACACCGGGGAGCTGTTTTTT.

J is TRBJ2-7 and V is TRBV14, with 11 bases lining up with TRBD2. The ends lost 2 bases at V and 5 bases at J; junction bases unmatched: 5. The germline gives CDR1 SGHDN, CDR2 FVKESK. The CDR3 is made up of 15 amino acids. CDR3 sequence reads: CASSQLLAGDDEQYF. In DNA form, the CDR3 reads TGTGCCAGCAGCCAATTACTAGCGGGAGACGACGAGCAGTACTTC.

This clonotype occurred many times. The chain recombines TRBV27 with TRBJ2-3, with 13 bases matching TRBD2. Losses at the gene ends were 8 bases for V and 4 bases for J; bases not matched to a gene: 15. Germline CDR1 reads MNHEY; CDR2 reads SMNVEV (reference sequence). CDR3 length: 18 residues. The CDR3: CASCRQPLAGGPPDTQYF. The CDR3 DNA follows: TGTGCCAGCTGTCGCCAACCACTAGCGGGAGGGCCCCCAGATACGCAGTATTTT.

This clonotype was detected ten times or more. The chain carries TRBV20-1 and TRBJ2-1; 7 bases agree with TRBD2. V dropped 4 bases and J dropped 6; count of bases not matched to a gene: 9. The CDR3 runs 14 residues. The germline V gene has CDR1 DFQATT and CDR2 SNEGSKA (reference sequence). In DNA, the CDR3 is TGCAGTGCTACCCGTGGAGCGGGGACCAATGAGCAGTTCTTC. This codes for CSATRGAGTNEQFF.

Details on this clonotype: This may be a read error, as it is one base from a much larger clone. The gene calls are TRBV5-1 and TRBJ2-2; no definite D call. The V and J ends lost 0 bases and 9 bases respectively, with 18 bases between them. The CDR3 has 16 amino acids. CDR1 is SGHRS, CDR2 YFSETQ, per germline. The CDR3 spells CASSLAVATSGRELFF. CDR3 sequence (DNA): TGCGCCAGCAGCTTGGCCGTTGCGACAAGTGGCCGGGAGCTGTTTTTT.

Many counts were recorded for this clonotype. V gene TRBV10-3 combines with J gene TRBJ2-3; TRBD2 agrees at 12 bases. The junction had 3 bases not matched to a gene; V was cut back by 9 bases and J by 2 bases. Germline values: CDR1 ENHRY, CDR2 SYGVKD. CDR3 size: 14 residues. The DNA of the CDR3 is TGTGCCATACTAGCGGGAGGAAACACAGATACGCAGTATTTT. Its translation is CAILAGGNTDTQYF.

In its sample, this clonotype was seen a few times. V and J are TRBV10-2 and TRBJ2-7, with a tentative D call TRBD1 (5 bases). The CDR3 contains 16 residues. V dropped 0 bases and J dropped 3 bases, with 15 bases sitting between them. Looked up from germline, CDR1 is WSHSY and CDR2 is SAAADI. CDR3 sequence (DNA): TGCGCCAGCAGTGAGTCGATAAGGGGAAGGAACTACGAGCAGTACTTC. This sequence encodes CASSESIRGRNYEQYF.

The chain links TRBV5-1 to TRBJ2-7; D remains ambiguous. V was clipped by 3 bases and J by 0 bases, with 13 bases between them. This CDR3 is built from 15 residues. The germline V gene has CDR1 SGHRS and CDR2 YFSETQ. CDR3 residues: CASSSREVSSYEQYF. In DNA, the CDR3 is TGCGCCAGCAGCTCCCGAGAGGTTAGCTCCTACGAGCAGTACTTC.

This clonotype was seen at least ten times. The V gene is TRBV2, the J gene TRBJ2-7, with 9 bases matching TRBD1. CDR1 SNHLY and CDR2 FYNNEI come from the germline V gene. J lost 3 bases, V lost 4 bases, and 7 bases had no gene match. The CDR3 totals 15 residues. CDR3 in DNA: TGTGCCAGCAGTGCCTCCCTGGGACAGGGCTACGAGCAGTACTTC. Translated, it gives CASSASLGQGYEQYF.

This clonotype was counted many times. V usage is TRBV7-2 and J usage is TRBJ2-7, with D possibly TRBD1 on 6 matching bases. Germline loops: CDR1 SGHTA, CDR2 FQGNSA. The CDR3 runs 14 residues. Trimming took 1 base from V and 7 from J, leaving 14 bases between them. The CDR3 region has the DNA TGTGCCAGCAGCTTAGGAGATGAGAGGGGGGAGCAGTACTTC. Encoded protein: CASSLGDERGEQYF.

This sequence joins TRBV6-2 or TRBV6-3 and TRBJ2-7, with 8 nucleotides matching TRBD1. CDR1 is MNHEY, CDR2 SVGEGT, per germline. V lost 6 bases, J lost 3 bases, and 10 bases stayed unmatched. The CDR3 consists of 15 residues. The CDR3 loop is CASSSGTGRIYEQYF. CDR3 sequence (DNA): TGTGCCAGCAGCTCGGGGACAGGCAGGATCTACGAGCAGTACTTC.

This sequence joins TRBV6-1 and TRBJ2-7; D is uncertain. CDR1 is MNHNS, CDR2 SASEGT, per germline. The CDR3 totals 14 residues. V dropped 5 bases and J dropped 0 bases, with 11 bases sitting between them. For the CDR3, the DNA is TGTGCCAGCAGTCGGACCTGGGACTCCTACGAGCAGTACTTC. It specifies CASSRTWDSYEQYF.

The chain is built from TRBV7-9 and TRBJ2-3; no definite D call. Germline lookup yields CDR1 SEHNR and CDR2 FQNEAQ (reference sequence). CDR3 length equals 16 residues. With 5 bases removed from V and 6 bases from J, the gap between germline ends came to 21 bases. CDR3 DNA: TGTGCCAGCAGCGACCCCCCGCTAGGGATCATGGATACGCAGTATTTT. This sequence encodes CASSDPPLGIMDTQYF. Drawing the rest from reference TRBV7-9 and TRBJ2-3, the complete variable domain is DTGVSQNPRHKITKRGQNVTFRCDPISEHNRLYWYRQTLGQGPEFLTYFQNEAQLEKSRLLSDRFSAERPKGSFSTLEIQRTEQGDSAMYLCASSDPPLGIMDTQYFGPGTRLTVL.

The table lists this clonotype with a few counts. This chain uses TRBV5-1 with TRBJ2-2; 7 nucleotides line up with TRBD1. The germline V gene encodes CDR1 SGHRS and CDR2 YFSETQ. V was clipped by 0 bases and J by 5 bases; unmatched bases: 4. This CDR3 has 15 residues. Here the CDR3 DNA reads TGCGCCAGCAGCTTGGGCCCGACAGGGACCGGGGAGCTGTTTTTT. Amino acids: CASSLGPTGTGELFF.

Many counts were recorded for this clonotype. The gene calls are TRBV12-3 or TRBV12-4 and TRBJ1-2; D might be TRBD1 (6 bases). The length of the CDR3 is 13 residues. The V end lost 8 bases, the J end lost 2 bases, and 12 bases lay between the germline ends. In nucleotides, the CDR3 is TGTGCCAGCTCACCCGGACAGAACTATGGCTACACCTTC. It yields the protein CASSPGQNYGYTF.

This clonotype was detected only once. The chain has TRBV4-1 and TRBJ2-3, with D unclear. CDR3 length: 16 amino acids. V was clipped by 3 bases and J by 4 bases, with 17 bases between them. In germline, CDR1 is MGHRA, CDR2 YSYEKL. The CDR3 DNA reads as TGCGCCAGCAGCCATTTCCTAGGATCCCCCGCAGATACGCAGTATTTT. This encodes CASSHFLGSPADTQYF.

This clonotype has more than one count but fewer than ten. V and J are TRBV7-2 and TRBJ1-5, with TRBD1 identical over 9 bases. The CDR3 covers 15 residues. Germline V CDR1 and CDR2: SGHTA, FQGNSA. The ends lost 4 bases at V and 7 bases at J; junction bases unmatched: 8. The CDR3 DNA is TGTGCCAGCAGCTCAACAGGGGGCGCATCCCAGCCCCAGCATTTT. It codes for CASSSTGGASQPQHF.

V is TRBV4-2 and J is TRBJ2-3; 9 positions match TRBD1. The CDR3 consists of 15 residues. The V and J ends lost 3 bases and 3 bases, in that order; junction bases with no gene match: 4. CDR1 is LGHNA and CDR2 is YNFKEQ in the germline V gene. The CDR3 nucleotides are TGTGCCAGCAGCCAGGAACAGGGGGCGACAGATACGCAGTATTTT. Translation: CASSQEQGATDTQYF.

This clonotype was observed many times. The rearrangement links TRBV3-1 to TRBJ2-4; TRBD2 matches at 7 bases. V lost 0 bases and J lost 1; bases outside the gene matches: 3. The CDR3 is 16 residues long. Germline loops: CDR1 LGHDT, CDR2 YNNKEL (reference sequence). CDR3: CASSQEGGVAKNIQYF. The CDR3 region has the DNA TGTGCCAGCAGCCAAGAGGGGGGGGTTGCCAAAAACATTCAGTACTTC.

As concerns this clonotype: One junction end disagrees with the germline gene, perhaps due to a read error. The genes are TRBV11-1 and TRBJ2-7; 9 nucleotides align to TRBD2. The germline V gene has CDR1 SGHAT and CDR2 FQDESV (reference sequence). This CDR3 comprises 16 residues. The CDR3 here is CVSSLGWTSARYEQYF. DNA of the CDR3: TGTGTCAGCAGCTTAGGTTGGACTAGCGCTAGATACGAGCAGTACTTC.

V gene TRBV9 combines with J gene TRBJ2-7, with 10 bases matching TRBD1. This CDR3 is built from 15 residues. From germline, CDR1 is SGDLS and CDR2 YYNGEE. Trimming at V came to 4 bases and at J to 3 bases, leaving 7 bases not matched to a gene. CDR3 residues: CASSPQGQGNYEQYF. As DNA, the CDR3 is TGTGCCAGCAGCCCACAGGGACAGGGGAACTACGAGCAGTACTTC.

The rearrangement uses TRBV10-3 and TRBJ1-2, with a weak D call TRBD1 (6 bases). Germline CDR1 and CDR2: ENHRY and SYGVKD. Trimming shortened V by 6 bases and J by 9 bases, and 14 bases separated the two germline ends. The CDR3 is 12 amino acids. The CDR3 region is CAIRTPGDSYTF. The CDR3 nucleotides are TGTGCCATCAGAACCCCAGGGGATAGCTACACCTTC.

V gene TRBV5-1 combines with J gene TRBJ1-1, with 9 bases matching TRBD1. The V segment lost 0 bases and the J segment 11 bases; nucleotides outside the gene matches: 8. CDR1 and CDR2 (germline): SGHRS, YFSETQ. This CDR3 has 14 amino acids. CDR3 residues: CASSLARGQGEAFF. The CDR3 DNA is TGCGCCAGCAGCTTGGCCCGGGGACAGGGAGAGGCTTTCTTT. Supplemented by reference TRBV5-1 and TRBJ1-1, the full variable domain reads KAGVTQTPRYLIKTRGQQVTLSCSPISGHRSVSWYQQTPGQGLQFLFEYFSETQRNKGNFPGRFSGRQFSNSRSEMNVSTLELGDSALYLCASSLARGQGEAFFGQGTRLTVV.

Notes on this clonotype: Germline is not matched at one junction end, which may reflect a read error. In nucleotides, the CDR3 is TGTGCCAGCTCACCAGGCGAGACCCGGTACTTC. This translates into CASSPGETRYF. This chain links TRBV18 with TRBJ2-5; D gene uncertain. CDR3 size: 11 residues. Looked up from germline, CDR1 is KGHSH and CDR2 is LQKENI.

This clonotype was observed many times. V usage is TRBV12-3 or TRBV12-4 and J usage is TRBJ1-2; D uncertain. This CDR3 is 14 amino acids long. V lost 6 bases to trimming and J lost 2 bases, with 13 bases between them. Here the CDR3 DNA reads TGTGCCAGCAGCCACCAAGGAGGGAACTATGGCTACACCTTC. Amino acid sequence: CASSHQGGNYGYTF.

The rearrangement links TRBV5-1 to TRBJ1-3; unclear D gene. The CDR3 loop spans 15 amino acids. CDR1 SGHRS and CDR2 YFSETQ come from the germline V gene. V lost 4 bases and J lost 4, with 15 bases in between. The CDR3 protein is CASSQRPSGGNTIYF. CDR3 nucleotide sequence: TGCGCCAGCAGCCAACGACCCTCGGGGGGAAACACCATATATTTT.

The sample holds many counts of this clonotype. The J gene is TRBJ1-1, the V gene TRBV15; D unclear. In germline, CDR1 is LNHNV, CDR2 YYDKDF (reference sequence). CDR3 size: 15 residues. Trimming took 1 base from V and 0 from J, leaving 9 bases between them. Written as DNA, the CDR3 is TGTGCCACCAGCAGAGGGCCAGGCATGAACACTGAAGCTTTCTTT. Translation gives CATSRGPGMNTEAFF.

This clonotype was counted at least ten times. V usage is TRBV12-3 or TRBV12-4 and J usage is TRBJ2-1; 7 nucleotides agree with TRBD2. This CDR3 is 18 amino acids long. The V segment lost 3 bases and the J segment 6 bases; nucleotides outside the gene matches: 17. The CDR3 DNA reads as TGTGCCAGCAGTTTGACCTGGGTGGGCGCTTTAGCGGGCAATGAGCAGTTCTTC. Translating gives CASSLTWVGALAGNEQFF.

This clonotype was detected many times. The V gene is TRBV12-3 or TRBV12-4, the J gene TRBJ2-1; 10 nucleotides line up with TRBD2. The CDR3 totals 16 residues. Trimming took 6 bases from V and 4 from J; bases not matched to a gene: 9. The CDR3 coding sequence is TGTGCCAGCAGCCCCGTCGCTAGCGGGGGATACAATGAGCAGTTCTTC. It translates to CASSPVASGGYNEQFF.

This clonotype was recorded many times. This sequence joins TRBV28 and TRBJ2-3; 8 bases map to TRBD2. V trimming: 8 bases; J trimming: 6 bases; junction bases outside the gene matches: 4. There are 12 residues in the CDR3. Per germline, CDR1 MDHEN and CDR2 SYDVKM. The CDR3 loop is CASEGLADTQYF. The DNA for the CDR3 is TGTGCCAGCGAAGGACTAGCTGATACGCAGTATTTT.